This is a list of T cell receptor beta chains from one sample in a study of T cell changes during pregnancy in multiple sclerosis. Profiled with immunoSEQ multiplex PCR; TCRdb holds only in-frame clones, not every one. This sample carries about 46,000 clones, more than 85% of them seen once, and the ten largest clones take roughly 3%. The specimen comprised CD8+ T cells from peripheral blood mononuclear cells, sampled in the second trimester of pregnancy. The receptor set was obtained from a female donor with multiple sclerosis, enrolled in a pregnancy study. Both conserved end residues are part of each CDR3.

J: TRBJ2-1
V: TRBV27
CDR3: CASSPDGGSYNEQFF

J: TRBJ2-7
V: TRBV5-1
CDR3: CASSLRQGVYEQYF

J: TRBJ2-7
V: TRBV29-1
CDR3: CSGGTGDYEQYF

J: TRBJ1-5
V: TRBV7-2
CDR3: CASGATGLGQPQHF

J: TRBJ2-2
V: TRBV10-3
CDR3: CASSRSGELFF

J: TRBJ2-1
V: TRBV29-1
CDR3: CSVGEGPGNEQFF

J: TRBJ1-1
V: TRBV6-1
CDR3: CASSEFAGLSTEAFF

J: TRBJ1-1
V: TRBV4-3
CDR3: CASSQDWSGGNPEAFF

J: TRBJ2-3
V: TRBV6-6
CDR3: CASSPIRAGGRDTQYF

J: TRBJ2-7
V: TRBV9
CDR3: CASSVASGVEQYF

J: TRBJ2-7
V: TRBV4-3
CDR3: CASSQDSRTGSDYEQYF

J: TRBJ2-3
V: TRBV5-6
CDR3: CASSLEFLDLEQYF

J: TRBJ1-2
V: TRBV6-5
CDR3: CASSYPIRDRELSSF

J: TRBJ1-2
V: TRBV6-5
CDR3: CASSYPGGAIYGYTF

J: TRBJ1-1
V: TRBV9
CDR3: CASLPAGAHTEAFF

J: TRBJ1-4
V: TRBV15
CDR3: CATSRETGGGYEKLFF

J: TRBJ2-3
V: TRBV9
CDR3: CASSEGLPPSTDTQYF

J: TRBJ1-6
V: TRBV6-1
CDR3: CASSVHGTAAEDSPLHF

J: TRBJ1-1
V: TRBV7-2
CDR3: CASSLGTGTEAFF

J: TRBJ2-3
V: TRBV25-1
CDR3: CASSEGIAGGLTDTQYF

J: TRBJ2-1
V: TRBV2
CDR3: CATLRTEGVTEQFF

J: TRBJ1-1
V: TRBV9
CDR3: CASSVLTGITEAFF

J: TRBJ1-2
V: TRBV20-1
CDR3: CSATTRGYTF

J: TRBJ2-5
V: TRBV7-7
CDR3: CASSPTSGTLQETQYF

J: TRBJ1-2
V: TRBV2
CDR3: CASRHGQAADYGYTF

J: TRBJ2-5
V: TRBV6-6
CDR3: CASSFSVAETQYF

J: TRBJ2-7
V: TRBV13
CDR3: CASSQAIYYEQYF

J: TRBJ2-5
V: TRBV27
CDR3: CASSLFGGETQYF

J: TRBJ1-5
V: TRBV11-2
CDR3: CASSLAGTGNQPQHF

J: TRBJ2-6
V: TRBV15
CDR3: CATSRDRSSGANVLTF

J: TRBJ2-1
V: TRBV7-3
CDR3: CASSLRGGPSSYNEQFF

J: TRBJ1-1
V: TRBV6-5
CDR3: CASSYSTGADLAFF

J: TRBJ1-1
V: TRBV7-5
CDR3: CARPPYRNTEAFF

J: TRBJ1-1
V: TRBV7-9
CDR3: CASSFLWGDRGMNTEAFF

J: TRBJ2-5
V: TRBV7-8
CDR3: CASTHNRGEVETQYF

J: TRBJ2-7
V: TRBV9
CDR3: CASSVGGQGSYEQYF

J: TRBJ1-4
V: TRBV5-8
CDR3: CASSFREKLFF

J: TRBJ2-3
V: TRBV9
CDR3: CASSPRGLGDTQYF

J: TRBJ1-2
V: TRBV27
CDR3: CASSFQGAGGYTF

J: TRBJ2-7
V: TRBV4-3
CDR3: CASSPEEGANEQYF

J: TRBJ1-6
V: TRBV5-4
CDR3: CASSADWRRVYNSPLHF

J: TRBJ1-2
V: TRBV7-9
CDR3: CASRGTGGDGYTF

J: TRBJ2-2
V: TRBV11-1
CDR3: CASSLAAPNRYINTGELFF

J: TRBJ2-7
V: TRBV5-5
CDR3: CASSRDNREQYF

J: TRBJ1-5
V: TRBV4-1
CDR3: CASSPTGSNQPQHF

J: TRBJ1-3
V: TRBV25-1
CDR3: CASTPGGNTIYF

J: TRBJ2-1
V: TRBV6-5
CDR3: CASGGQTPNEQFF

J: TRBJ2-3
V: TRBV7-3
CDR3: CASSLLRTDTQYF

J: TRBJ1-5
V: TRBV15
CDR3: CATNSYRISNQPQHF

J: TRBJ2-2
V: TRBV7-3
CDR3: CASSSGLDLSGELFF

J: TRBJ2-1
V: TRBV6-4
CDR3: CASSDSGGASNEQFF

J: TRBJ1-5
V: TRBV9
CDR3: CASSVGRGNQPQHF

J: TRBJ2-7
V: TRBV14
CDR3: CASSQTRDSPRAYEQYF

J: TRBJ2-1
V: TRBV7-3
CDR3: CASSSTGSGEQFF